The clone carrying this TCR beta chain was detected a few times. This sample was taken from a study of T cell repertoires in cytomegalovirus infection. Germline values: CDR1 LGHNT, CDR2 FRNRAP. V lost 7 bases to trimming and J lost 2 bases, with 13 bases between them. The length of the CDR3 is 14 residues. From the reads, TCRdb called clonotypes with MiXCR, one entry per CDR3 protein. The table has hundreds of thousands of distinct CDR3 sequences, about 40% seen once. The chain couples TRBV12-5 to TRBJ2-3; TRBD1 is a possible D gene (6 bases). The source of this sequence is a human donor in good health (CMV status not recorded). Some clones in this sample may be carry-over from other donors' samples. The sequenced sample was PBMCs. Here the CDR3 DNA reads TGTGCTAGTGTTCCGGGACACACCACAGATACGCAGTATTTT. This encodes CASVPGHTTDTQYF.